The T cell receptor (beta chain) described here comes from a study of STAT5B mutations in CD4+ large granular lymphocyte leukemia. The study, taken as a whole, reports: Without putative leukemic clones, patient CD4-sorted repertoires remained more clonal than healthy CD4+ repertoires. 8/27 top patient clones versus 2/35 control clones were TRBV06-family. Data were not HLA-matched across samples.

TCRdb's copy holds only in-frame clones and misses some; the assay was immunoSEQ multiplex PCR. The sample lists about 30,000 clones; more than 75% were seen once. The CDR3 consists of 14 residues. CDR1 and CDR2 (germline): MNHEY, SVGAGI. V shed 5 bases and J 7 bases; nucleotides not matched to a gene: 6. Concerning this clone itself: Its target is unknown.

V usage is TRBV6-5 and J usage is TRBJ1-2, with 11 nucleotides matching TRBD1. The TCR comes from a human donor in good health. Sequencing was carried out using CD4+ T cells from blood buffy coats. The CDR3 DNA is TGTGCCAGCAGTAGGACAGGGGGCGCGGGTGGCTACACCTTC. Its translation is CASSRTGGAGGYTF.